This paragraph covers one TCR beta chain sequence. V gave up 1 base and J gave up 5 bases; unmatched junction bases: 8. The CDR3 has 16 amino acids. The germline gives CDR1 SGHAT, CDR2 FQNNGV. The PCR had 60 Vbeta and 13 Jbeta primers. Using immunoSEQ multiplex PCR, the repertoire was profiled, and TCRdb retains in-frame clones only, with some absent. The table records fewer than 200,000 clones, around 74% of them present only once. The record originates from a study of cytomegalovirus exposure and HLA in healthy donors. The chain employs TRBV11-2 and TRBJ2-7; TRBD2 agrees at 10 bases. The sequencing input was PBMCs. This clonotype originated in a man aged 18 to 29 in good health and CMV-seronegative. CDR3 DNA sequence: TGTGCCAGCAGCTTAGTGGGCCCTAGCGGGAGAGACGAGCAGTACTTC. Translated: CASSLVGPSGRDEQYF.